What follows are 28 T cell receptor beta chains derived from one specimen sequenced in a study of CXCR3-negative and CXCR3-positive naive CD8 T cells. Via 5' RACE with UMI labels, TRB cDNA libraries were prepared. TCRdb re-called the 5' RACE reads, yielding one record per CDR3 amino acid sequence without DNA. The sample holds over 80,000 distinct CDR3 sequences. Sequenced sample: naive CXCR3- CD8+ T cells from blood. This sample's subset: CD45RO-CCR7+CD27+CD95- naive CD8+ T cells lacking CXCR3 (TNR3-). All receptors come from a human donor in good health. Some clones in this sample may be carry-over from other donors' samples.

The rearrangement links TRBV7-6 to TRBJ1-3; TCRdb's D gene call, TRBD1, goes unchecked for lack of DNA. This CDR3 comprises 15 residues. CDR1 is SGHVS, CDR2 FNYEAQ, per germline. CDR3 sequence reads: CASSLQGAAGNTIYF.

This chain connects TRBV7-3 to TRBJ1-6. The CDR3 consists of 14 residues. Germline V gene sequence: CDR1 SGHTA, CDR2 FQGTGA. The CDR3 loop is CASSLNLYNSPLHF.

V is TRBV29-1 and J is TRBJ2-3. The germline gives CDR1 SQVTM, CDR2 ANQGSEA. The CDR3 consists of 13 residues. This chain's CDR3 is CSVRRPSTDTQYF.

The J gene is TRBJ2-3, the V gene TRBV29-1; without DNA, the TCRdb call of TRBD2 cannot be checked. Germline-derived CDR1 and CDR2 are SQVTM and ANQGSEA. The CDR3 sequence is 19 residues long. The CDR3: CSVDFGDRRRTAEGYTQYF.

The chain employs TRBV28 and TRBJ2-7; the TCRdb D gene call, TRBD2, has no DNA to confirm it. The CDR3 is made up of 19 amino acids. Germline-derived CDR1 and CDR2 are MDHEN and SYDVKM. The CDR3 here is CASSSVVRGGGIPSYEQYF.

This chain uses TRBV20-1 with TRBJ2-7; TCRdb picks TRBD1, but there is no DNA to check that call. CDR1 and CDR2 from the germline V gene are DFQATT and SNEGSKA (reference sequence). The CDR3 is 14 amino acids. CDR3 amino acids: CSYAGTSESYEQYF.

This chain connects TRBV7-9 to TRBJ1-1; the D call from TCRdb, TRBD1, cannot be confirmed without DNA. Germline CDR1 reads SEHNR; CDR2 reads FQNEAQ (reference sequence). This CDR3 region has 13 residues. The CDR3 protein is CASREQGGTEAFF.

CDR3 in amino acids: CASSFGSGTYEQYF. V usage is TRBV12-3 or TRBV12-4 and J usage is TRBJ2-7. There are 14 residues in the CDR3.

This chain's CDR3 is CASRPDFASELFF. The chain combines TRBV12-3 or TRBV12-4 with TRBJ2-2. This CDR3 is built from 13 residues.

This chain uses TRBV29-1 with TRBJ1-2; the D call from TCRdb, TRBD1, cannot be confirmed without DNA. Germline V gives CDR1 SQVTM, CDR2 ANQGSEA. This CDR3 has 17 residues. CDR3 loop: CSVEDPWAVQENYGYTF.

The chain employs TRBV6-6 and TRBJ1-2; there is no DNA to check the TCRdb D call of TRBD1. The germline V gene has CDR1 MNHNY and CDR2 SVGAGI (reference sequence). This CDR3 is 15 amino acids long. The CDR3 region is CASSYSTQGNYGYTF.

The chain has TRBV11-1 and TRBJ2-7; TCRdb names TRBD1, which stays unverified in the absence of DNA. From germline, CDR1 is SGHAT and CDR2 FQDESV (reference sequence). This CDR3 has 15 amino acids. CDR3 amino acids: CASSGQDRGAYEQYF.

The CDR3 sequence is CASGLVPGMNTEAFF. The J gene is TRBJ1-1, the V gene TRBV12-5. CDR1 is LGHNT and CDR2 is FRNRAP in the germline V gene. CDR3 length equals 15 residues.

J is TRBJ2-7 and V is TRBV15; as DNA is missing, the TRBD2 call by TCRdb cannot be tested. From germline, CDR1 is LNHNV and CDR2 YYDKDF (reference sequence). There are 18 residues in the CDR3. The CDR3 spells CATSRGDPLAGLSYEQYF. Together with reference TRBV15 and TRBJ2-7, the CDR3 gives the full variable domain: DAMVIQNPRYQVTQFGKPVTLSCSQTLNHNVMYWYQQKSSQAPKLLFHYYDKDFNNEADTPDNFQSRRPNTSFCFLDIRSPGLGDTAMYLCATSRGDPLAGLSYEQYFGPGTRLTVT.

This chain uses TRBV29-1 with TRBJ2-7; TCRdb's D call of TRBD1 is untestable without DNA. CDR1 and CDR2 from the germline V gene are SQVTM and ANQGSEA. The CDR3 spans 14 residues. The CDR3 loop reads CSVEPRTGSYEQYF.

The chain combines TRBV14 with TRBJ2-1. Germline values: CDR1 SGHDN, CDR2 FVKESK. CDR3 size: 15 residues. The CDR3 protein is CASSQGGDFYNEQFF.

This sequence joins TRBV12-3 or TRBV12-4 and TRBJ2-2; TCRdb's D call, TRBD1, is unchecked because there is no DNA. The CDR3 runs to 16 residues. CDR3 sequence: CASSPWDRLNTGELFF.

The genes are TRBV2 and TRBJ2-7; the TCRdb D gene call, TRBD1, has no DNA to confirm it. The CDR3 sequence is 12 residues long. Germline loops: CDR1 SNHLY, CDR2 FYNNEI. The CDR3 sequence: CASLGGYYEQYF.

The J gene is TRBJ2-1, the V gene TRBV7-8; TCRdb reports TRBD1, a call that lacks DNA to check it against. Germline V gives CDR1 SGHVS, CDR2 FQNEAQ. There are 16 residues in the CDR3. The CDR3 protein is CASSPQGLDSHNEQFF.

V and J are TRBV7-3 and TRBJ2-1; TCRdb selects TRBD1, and the lack of DNA leaves this call unchecked. The germline gives CDR1 SGHTA, CDR2 FQGTGA. The length of the CDR3 is 14 residues. CDR3 sequence reads: CASSLMVGVGEQFF. The whole variable domain, filled in from reference TRBV7-3 and TRBJ2-1, reads GAGVSQTPSNKVTEKGKYVELRCDPISGHTALYWYRQSLGQGPEFLIYFQGTGAADDSGLPNDRFFAVRPEGSVSTLKIQRTERGDSAVYLCASSLMVGVGEQFFGPGTRLTVL.

By frequency, this clonotype registers medium-sized. This chain uses TRBV14 with TRBJ2-4. The CDR3 has 16 amino acids. Per germline, CDR1 SGHDN and CDR2 FVKESK. CDR3 sequence reads: CASSQSRSSAKNIQYF.

The V gene is TRBV5-1, the J gene TRBJ2-5; TCRdb outputs TRBD2, but without DNA this stays unchecked. Germline CDR1 is SGHRS and CDR2 is YFSETQ. CDR3 length equals 16 residues. CDR3 region: CASSLTLAGDGETQYF. Variable domain in full (rest from reference TRBV5-1 and TRBJ2-5): KAGVTQTPRYLIKTRGQQVTLSCSPISGHRSVSWYQQTPGQGLQFLFEYFSETQRNKGNFPGRFSGRQFSNSRSEMNVSTLELGDSALYLCASSLTLAGDGETQYFGPGTRLLVL.

The V and J genes are TRBV5-1 and TRBJ1-5. Germline V CDR1 and CDR2: SGHRS, YFSETQ. This CDR3 is 14 amino acids long. CDR3 in amino acids: CASSTTGQNQPQHF.

The chain carries TRBV29-1 and TRBJ1-1; the D call from TCRdb, TRBD1, cannot be confirmed without DNA. CDR1 and CDR2 from the germline V gene are SQVTM and ANQGSEA. The CDR3 is 12 residues long. The CDR3 here is CSVLGGGTEAFF.

The chain has TRBV13 and TRBJ2-7; the D call from TCRdb, TRBD1, cannot be confirmed without DNA. Germline V gives CDR1 PRHDT, CDR2 FYEKMQ (reference sequence). The CDR3 is 14 amino acids. This chain's CDR3 is CASSPGRGTYEQYF. The full variable domain, completed using reference TRBV13 and TRBJ2-7, is AAGVIQSPRHLIKEKRETATLKCYPIPRHDTVYWYQQGPGQDPQFLISFYEKMQSDKGSIPDRFSAQQFSDYHSELNMSSLELGDSALYFCASSPGRGTYEQYFGPGTRLTVT.

The rearrangement uses TRBV20-1 and TRBJ2-2; the TCRdb call, TRBD2, lacks DNA for checking. Germline assignment: CDR1 DFQATT and CDR2 SNEGSKA (reference sequence). The length of the CDR3 is 16 residues. CDR3 amino acids: CSASDTSGRPSGELFF.

V is TRBV20-1 and J is TRBJ2-5. The length of the CDR3 is 14 residues. Germline-derived CDR1 and CDR2 are DFQATT and SNEGSKA (reference sequence). This chain's CDR3 is CSARDQGPTETQYF.

The V and J genes are TRBV6-1 and TRBJ1-1; TCRdb reports TRBD1, a call that lacks DNA to check it against. The CDR3 totals 14 residues. Germline V gene sequence: CDR1 MNHNS, CDR2 SASEGT. This CDR3 is CASIRWGAMGGAFF.